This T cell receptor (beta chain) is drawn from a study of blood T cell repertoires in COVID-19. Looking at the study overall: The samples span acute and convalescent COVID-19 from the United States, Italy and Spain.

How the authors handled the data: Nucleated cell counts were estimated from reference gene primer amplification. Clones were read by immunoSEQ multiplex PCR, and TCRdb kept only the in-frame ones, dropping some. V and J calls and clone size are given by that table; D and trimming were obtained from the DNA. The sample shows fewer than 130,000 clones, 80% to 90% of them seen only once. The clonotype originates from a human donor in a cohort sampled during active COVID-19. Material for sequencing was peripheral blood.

The CDR3 bases are TGCAGTGCTAGTAGCCATAGCTCCTATAATTCACCCCTCCACTTT. Its translation: CSASSHSSYNSPLHF. The chain has TRBV20-1 and TRBJ1-6; D unresolved. From germline, CDR1 is DFQATT and CDR2 SNEGSKA (reference sequence). V was trimmed by 3 bases and J by 0 bases, leaving 9 bases between them. The CDR3 is 15 amino acids.